These 5 T cell receptor beta chains originate from one sample sequenced in a study of blood T cells in healthy people across ages. The use of a sample-barcoded 5' primer and a J-beta primer mix characterized a second PCR of about 7 to 12 cycles. TCRdb called the 5' RACE reads again in MiXCR, with one record for every CDR3 protein. The table shows more than 1.4 million distinct CDR3 sequences, with approximately 42% occurring only once. Sequenced: blood. The receptor set was obtained from a woman under 30 in good health.

Ten or more counts support this clonotype. The CDR3, as DNA: TGTGCCAGCAGCCCTACAGAATCTCAGGACGAGCAGTACTTC. Its protein product is CASSPTESQDEQYF. V and J are TRBV7-9 and TRBJ2-7; D remains unclear. V was trimmed by 5 bases and J by 5 bases, leaving 16 bases between them. The CDR3 loop spans 14 amino acids. Germline V gene data show CDR1 as SEHNR and CDR2 as FQNEAQ (reference sequence).

This chain joins TRBV6-1 and TRBJ2-3, with 13 positions matching TRBD2. V lost 6 bases, J lost 6 bases, and 6 bases stayed unmatched. This CDR3 contains 15 residues. The germline CDR1 and CDR2 sequences are MNHNS and SASEGT. The CDR3 DNA is TGTGCCAGCAGGGGTGGACTAGCGGGAGCTGATACGCAGTATTTT. Protein sequence: CASRGGLAGADTQYF.

Turning to this clonotype: One end of the junction does not line up with germline, which may come from a read error. The chain joins TRBV3-1 to TRBJ1-1, with a tentative D call TRBD1 (5 bases). This CDR3 is built from 12 residues. Germline CDR1 is LGHDT and CDR2 is YNNKEL (reference sequence). The CDR3 loop is CASGHLDSEAFF. The CDR3 DNA reads TGTGCCAGCGGCCACCTAGACAGTGAAGCTTTCTTT.

There are many counts of this clonotype. The chain carries TRBV10-3 and TRBJ2-1; no reliable D call. Trimming stripped 8 bases from V and 0 bases from J, with 8 bases between. Per the germline V gene, CDR1 is ENHRY and CDR2 is SYGVKD. There are 13 residues in the CDR3. The CDR3 here is CAIRPTSYNEQFF. CDR3 bases: TGTGCCATCCGCCCGACCTCCTACAATGAGCAGTTCTTC.

This clonotype came up a few times. CDR3 DNA: TGCAGTGCTAGAATGCTAGCGGGCTCCTACGAGCAGTACTTC. This codes for CSARMLAGSYEQYF. The chain uses TRBV20-1 and TRBJ2-7, with TRBD2 matching over 8 bases. V lost 2 bases, J lost 0 bases, and 3 bases stayed unmatched. The CDR3 is 14 residues long. The germline V gene has CDR1 DFQATT and CDR2 SNEGSKA (reference sequence).